The 9 T cell receptor beta chains below all came from one sample that was sequenced in a study of OX40 agonist ivuxolimab in advanced cancers. Sequenced by immunoSEQ multiplex PCR; TCRdb stores in-frame clones only, minus some. The sample contains approximately 45,000 clones, just under 95% of which appear only once. This sample comprised CD4+ or CD8+ T cells sorted from blood, obtained in a trial of the OX40 agonist ivuxolimab. These receptors originate from an adult with an advanced solid tumor such as melanoma, head and neck, liver or kidney cancer.

This clone came up once. The chain is built from TRBV19 and TRBJ2-7; D unclear. The germline V and J ends were trimmed by 10 bases and 2 bases, with 15 bases remaining between them. Germline V gene lookup returns CDR1 LNHDA and CDR2 SQIVND (reference sequence). There are 13 residues in the CDR3. The CDR3 sequence: CATSKRSAYEQYF. Written as DNA, the CDR3 is TGTGCCACCAGTAAGAGGTCAGCCTACGAGCAGTACTTC.

The V gene is TRBV7-9, the J gene TRBJ2-7, with D perhaps being TRBD1 or TRBD2 (5 bases each). The germline V gene encodes CDR1 SEHNR and CDR2 FQNEAQ (reference sequence). CDR3 size: 13 residues. Trimming shortened V by 6 bases and J by 4 bases, and 13 bases separated the two germline ends. The CDR3 region is CASRGETSYEQYF. In DNA form, the CDR3 reads TGTGCCAGCAGGGGGGAAACCTCTTACGAGCAGTACTTC.

The chain combines TRBV29-1 with TRBJ2-7, with a possible D match to TRBD1 (6 bases). Between the trimmed V and J ends, which lost 7 bases and 7 bases, there was a span of 23 bases. The CDR3 loop spans 14 amino acids. CDR1 is SQVTM, CDR2 ANQGSEA, per germline. The CDR3: CSGGTSSQPGEQYF. CDR3 DNA: TGCAGCGGTGGGACATCGTCTCAACCAGGGGAGCAGTACTTC.

This clone was seen a single time. The gene calls are TRBV9 and TRBJ2-7, with D uncertain. The germline V gene has CDR1 SGDLS and CDR2 YYNGEE. Trimming cost V 3 bases and J 1 base, with 14 bases left between them. This CDR3 spans 15 amino acids. The CDR3 DNA sequence: TGTGCCAGCAGCGAAACCGGGCTTTGGTCCTACGAGCAGTACTTC. Translated, it gives CASSETGLWSYEQYF.

CDR3 sequence (DNA): TGCAGCGCTGGACAGGGCAGGATCAACGAGCAGTACTTC. Its protein product is CSAGQGRINEQYF. The V call is TRBV29-1, the J call TRBJ2-7; 8 nucleotides line up with TRBD1. CDR1 is SQVTM, CDR2 ANQGSEA, per germline. Losses at the gene ends were 7 bases for V and 5 bases for J; bases not matched to a gene: 10. The CDR3 length is 13 residues.

The chain carries TRBV21-1 and TRBJ2-7; the table names TRBD2, a call not compared with the DNA. TRBV21-1 is assigned pseudogene status. This CDR3 comprises 15 residues. The CDR3 sequence: CASSNIGSVTYEQYF. Written as DNA, the CDR3 is TGTGCCAGCAGCAATATCGGGAGCGTTACCTACGAGCAGTACTTC.

The chain is built from TRBV30 and TRBJ2-7; no firm D call. The V gene's germline CDR1 is GTSNPN and CDR2 SVGIG (reference sequence). Trimming took off 0 bases at V and 4 bases at J, with 4 bases between the two ends. This CDR3 has 11 amino acids. The CDR3 nucleotides are TGTGCCTGGAGTGTACGGTACGAGCAGTACTTC. Translating gives CAWSVRYEQYF.

This chain joins TRBV15 and TRBJ2-3, with TRBD2 matching 9 bases. V lost 4 bases to trimming and J lost 4 bases; unmatched junction nucleotides: 6. CDR3 length equals 15 residues. CDR1 is LNHNV, CDR2 YYDKDF, per germline (reference sequence). The CDR3 coding sequence is TGTGCCACCAGCACCCTAGCGGGATTCCCAGATACGCAGTATTTT. Protein sequence: CATSTLAGFPDTQYF.

This rearrangement joins TRBV5-1 to TRBJ2-7; maybe TRBD2 (6 bases). V shed 3 bases and J shed 4 bases, with 11 bases lying between them. The CDR3 spans 13 residues. CDR1 and CDR2 from the germline V gene are SGHRS and YFSETQ. In DNA form, the CDR3 reads TGCGCCAGCAGCTGGGACTCCTATTACGAGCAGTACTTC. Encoded protein: CASSWDSYYEQYF. Full variable domain (rest looked up from reference TRBV5-1 and TRBJ2-7): KAGVTQTPRYLIKTRGQQVTLSCSPISGHRSVSWYQQTPGQGLQFLFEYFSETQRNKGNFPGRFSGRQFSNSRSEMNVSTLELGDSALYLCASSWDSYYEQYFGPGTRLTVT.